A selection of T cell receptor beta chains follows, all from one sample in a study of follicular helper T cells after annual influenza vaccination. Measured with immunoSEQ multiplex PCR; TCRdb has only the in-frame clones, and not every one. The table has some 2,200 clones, approximately 75% seen once. The sample here was CXCR5+ CD38+ circulating T follicular helper cells from blood, taken on the day of influenza vaccination. The source is an adult who received the influenza vaccine. Each CDR3 is given with its conserved first and last residue.

J,V,CDR3
TRBJ2-1,TRBV19,CASSDRVGEQFF
TRBJ2-2,TRBV11-3,CASSSTLHVSGSGTGELFF
TRBJ2-3,TRBV30,CAWSALAEITDTQYF
TRBJ2-1,TRBV10-1,CASSGTGNEQFF
TRBJ1-1,TRBV2,CASTGQGSTEAFF
TRBJ1-2,TRBV10-3,CAISDPTGTSYGYTF
TRBJ1-2,TRBV2,CASTRYGQGSYGYTF
TRBJ1-4,TRBV4-1,CASSQSDRHEKLFF
TRBJ2-3,TRBV18,CASSPQGNTDTQYF
TRBJ1-4,TRBV15,CATSRATNEKLFF
TRBJ1-5,TRBV28,CASTPQKGNQPQHF
TRBJ1-3,TRBV7-2,CASSLVTQGGNTIYF
TRBJ2-5,TRBV18,CASSLTSGAQETQYF
TRBJ2-7,TRBV9,CASSVKASGSSYEQYF
TRBJ1-4,TRBV29-1,CSAGRDIGEKLFF
TRBJ1-6,TRBV6-1,CASTGGGSALHF
TRBJ2-7,TRBV6-1,CASSDAGTGTYEQYF
TRBJ2-3,TRBV18,CASSPPVSGADTQYF
TRBJ2-3,TRBV5-5,CASSLTGTGIDTQYF
TRBJ2-2,TRBV7-9,CASSWTSGGTGELFF
TRBJ1-1,TRBV28,CASSRPAGGAWQAFF
TRBJ1-5,TRBV6-5,CASRYERDQPQHF
TRBJ1-4,TRBV4-1,CASSQEPPRGNRNEKLFF
TRBJ1-1,TRBV5-5,CASSWGTGVQAFF
TRBJ1-5,TRBV5-1,CASSLEGAFGQPQHF
TRBJ2-3,TRBV28,CASTNSPMGQRSTDTQYF
TRBJ1-5,TRBV18,CASSRTGDQPQHF
TRBJ2-7,TRBV19,CASSIAGSSYEQYF
TRBJ2-5,TRBV11-2,CASSPPARMLGETQYF
TRBJ2-5,TRBV10-3,CAISELGGQETQYF
TRBJ2-2,TRBV28,CASRSAGFGELFF
TRBJ2-5,TRBV5-6,CASSRGTVQETQYF
TRBJ2-1,TRBV7-9,CASSLVPAGRAYNEQFF
TRBJ2-1,TRBV7-2,CASSLGKYGNEQFF
TRBJ2-3,TRBV10-1,CASSRGLGTDTQYF
TRBJ2-5,TRBV28,CASLAPGTLETQYF
TRBJ2-7,TRBV29-1,CSAGQAYEQYF
TRBJ2-1,TRBV11-2,CASSLDYSYEQFF
TRBJ1-5,TRBV7-2,CASSLVDGVNQPQHF
TRBJ1-1,TRBV7-9,CASSRGSEAFF
TRBJ1-2,TRBV10-2,CASSESGWAYGYTF
TRBJ2-5,TRBV6-5,CASSYRRQRKETQYF
TRBJ1-2,TRBV5-1,CASSIGQAPNYGYTF
TRBJ2-7,TRBV23-1,CASSPNSYEQYF
TRBJ2-5,TRBV7-2,CASSSRLAGGRRETQYF
TRBJ2-3,TRBV5-1,CASSSLRGGPTDTQYF
TRBJ1-1,TRBV19,CASSISGGRTEAFF
TRBJ2-1,TRBV2,CASSEDRGSYNEQFF
TRBJ2-5,TRBV23-1,CASSQCPGTQYF
TRBJ2-2,TRBV7-3,CASSLNGLAGDGTGELFF
TRBJ2-7,TRBV19,CASSWTSGAYEQYF